This TCR beta chain was captured by sequencing in a study of T cell responses to AZD1222 COVID-19 vaccine. Whole-study findings and limits: Baseline seropositives among AZD1222 recipients totaled only 5 to 7. Clonal diversity may have been underestimated in mostly white British donors.

It was second doses at about 4 or about 12 weeks that were pooled. About this clone: Its cognate antigen is unknown.

Method: immunoSEQ multiplex PCR; TCRdb's copy keeps in-frame clones and lacks some. The sample carries around 170,000 clones, about nine tenths recorded once. Germline V gene lookup returns CDR1 SNHLY and CDR2 FYNNEI. The CDR3 covers 11 residues. With 6 bases removed from V and 9 bases from J, the gap between germline ends came to 9 bases. The sequences come from peripheral blood, collected 28 days after the second AZD1222 dose. The clonotype comes from an adult who received the AZD1222 COVID-19 vaccine. The gene calls are TRBV2 and TRBJ2-1, with D unclear. In DNA form, the CDR3 reads TGTGCCAGCAGCGTGGATTCTGAGCAGTTCTTC. Its protein product is CASSVDSEQFF.